This TCR beta chain was documented in a study of blood T cell repertoires in COVID-19. This clone was recorded only once. V was pared by 4 bases and J by 6 bases, with 11 bases of the junction left unmatched. The CDR3 runs to 16 residues. Germline assignment: CDR1 SGHRS and CDR2 YFSETQ. The data were produced by immunoSEQ multiplex PCR, yet TCRdb's version contains in-frame clones alone and is incomplete. Here the sample spans 400,000 or so clones, about 89% being singletons. The J gene is TRBJ2-7, the V gene TRBV5-1; 12 nucleotides align to TRBD2. The sequence came from a middle-aged man in a cohort exposed to, infected with or recovered from COVID-19 (not recorded which). Material: PBMCs or T cells enriched from blood (not recorded which). The chain's CDR3 is CASSTDLAGGPSEQYF. The CDR3 coding sequence is TGCGCCAGCAGCACCGATCTAGCGGGAGGGCCCTCCGAGCAGTACTTC.